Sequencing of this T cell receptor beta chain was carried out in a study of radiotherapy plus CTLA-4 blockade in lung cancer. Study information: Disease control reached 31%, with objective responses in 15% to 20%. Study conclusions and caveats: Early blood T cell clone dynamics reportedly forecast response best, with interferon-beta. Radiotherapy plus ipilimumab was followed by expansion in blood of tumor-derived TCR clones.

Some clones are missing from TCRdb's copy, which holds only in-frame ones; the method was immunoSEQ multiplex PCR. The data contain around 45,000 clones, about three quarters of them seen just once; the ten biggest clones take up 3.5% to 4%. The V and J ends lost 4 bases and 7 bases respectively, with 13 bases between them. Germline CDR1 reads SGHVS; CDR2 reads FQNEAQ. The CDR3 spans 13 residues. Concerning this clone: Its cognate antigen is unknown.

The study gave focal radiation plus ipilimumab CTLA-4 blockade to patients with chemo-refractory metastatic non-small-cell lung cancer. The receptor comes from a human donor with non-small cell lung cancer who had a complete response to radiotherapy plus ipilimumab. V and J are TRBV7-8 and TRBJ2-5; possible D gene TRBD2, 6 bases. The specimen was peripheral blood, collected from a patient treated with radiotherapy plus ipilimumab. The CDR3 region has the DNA TGTGCCAGCAGCTCTCGACTAGATGGGACCCAGTACTTC. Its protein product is CASSSRLDGTQYF.